The 10 T cell receptor beta chains below all came from one sample that was sequenced in a study of shared clonotypes between healthy human individuals. Here immunoSEQ multiplex PCR was the method, and the copy in TCRdb shows in-frame clones only, minus some. Of 2 million to 2.5 million clones listed, over 85% are singletons. Sequencing input: naive CD4+ T cells from PBMCs. As to subset: CD45RA+ positively selected. These receptors came from a man between 18 and 29 years old in good health. Some clones in this sample may be carry-over from other donors' samples.

The chain carries TRBV25-1 and TRBJ2-1, with D perhaps being TRBD1 or TRBD2 (6 bases each). Germline V gene sequence: CDR1 MGHDK, CDR2 SYGVNS. This CDR3 has 15 amino acids. The V end was cut by 1 base, the J end by 5 bases, with 12 bases between. The chain's CDR3 is CASSEWTGADNEQFF. The CDR3 nucleotides are TGTGCCAGCAGTGAATGGACGGGGGCAGACAATGAGCAGTTCTTC. Combining the CDR3 with reference TRBV25-1 and TRBJ2-1 gives the whole variable domain EADIYQTPRYLVIGTGKKITLECSQTMGHDKMYWYQQDPGMELHLIHYSYGVNSTEKGDLSSESTVSRIRTEHFPLTLESARPSHTSQYLCASSEWTGADNEQFFGPGTRLTVL.

This clone was seen only a few times. The rearrangement uses TRBV7-9 and TRBJ1-5, with a weak D call TRBD1 (5 bases). CDR1 and CDR2 from the germline V gene are SEHNR and FQNEAQ (reference sequence). This CDR3 spans 13 amino acids. Trimming pared 4 bases from V and 7 bases from J, leaving 11 bases between. CDR3 sequence (DNA): TGTGCCAGCAGCTCATCCGGGACCCAGCCCCAGCATTTT. Protein sequence: CASSSSGTQPQHF.

The V call is TRBV4-2, the J call TRBJ2-7, with D perhaps matching TRBD1 (6 bases). The CDR3 length is 16 residues. V was pared by 0 bases and J by 0 bases, with 12 bases between. Germline V gives CDR1 LGHNA, CDR2 YNFKEQ. The CDR3 is CASSQDEGGTSYEQYF. The CDR3 DNA reads as TGTGCCAGCAGCCAAGATGAAGGGGGAACCTCCTACGAGCAGTACTTC.

The rearrangement uses TRBV28 and TRBJ2-1; D gene uncertain. The V gene lost 4 bases and the J gene lost 8 bases, with 12 bases spanning the gap. Germline V gene lookup returns CDR1 MDHEN and CDR2 SYDVKM. This CDR3 is built from 13 residues. The CDR3 DNA follows: TGTGCCAGCAGTTCTCTTGGGGTCGATGAGCAGTTCTTC. Its translation: CASSSLGVDEQFF.

The gene calls are TRBV7-3 and TRBJ1-1; D is unclear. Germline assignment: CDR1 SGHTA and CDR2 FQGTGA. V was cut by 5 bases and J by 3 bases, with 13 bases left in between. This CDR3 has 14 residues. Here the CDR3 reads CASSSTGRDTEAFF. In nucleotides, the CDR3 is TGTGCCAGCAGCAGTACTGGACGGGACACTGAAGCTTTCTTT. The variable domain in full, with the rest retrieved from reference TRBV7-3 and TRBJ1-1, is GAGVSQTPSNKVTEKGKYVELRCDPISGHTALYWYRQSLGQGPEFLIYFQGTGAADDSGLPNDRFFAVRPEGSVSTLKIQRTERGDSAVYLCASSSTGRDTEAFFGQGTRLTVV.

J is TRBJ1-1 and V is TRBV15; D unclear. In germline, CDR1 is LNHNV, CDR2 YYDKDF (reference sequence). The CDR3 contains 14 residues. V lost 2 bases and J lost 3, with 10 bases in between. Here the CDR3 DNA reads TGTGCCACCAGCAGACCGGACTGGTACACTGAAGCTTTCTTT. Encoded protein: CATSRPDWYTEAFF.

This chain links TRBV7-9 with TRBJ2-1; D not certain. From germline, CDR1 is SEHNR and CDR2 FQNEAQ (reference sequence). V lost 5 bases and J 9 bases, leaving 14 bases between the germline ends. This CDR3 region has 13 residues. The CDR3 spells CASSPGMYGEQFF. CDR3 in DNA: TGTGCCAGCAGCCCTGGTATGTACGGTGAGCAGTTCTTC.

This chain uses TRBV19 with TRBJ1-1; 8 bases are shared with TRBD1. Unmatched junction bases numbered 7, after V lost 5 bases and J lost 5 bases. From germline, CDR1 is LNHDA and CDR2 SQIVND (reference sequence). This CDR3 comprises 14 residues. The CDR3: CASSFRGRGTEAFF. The CDR3 nucleotides are TGTGCCAGTAGTTTCAGGGGGCGCGGAACTGAAGCTTTCTTT.

The V and J genes are TRBV5-1 and TRBJ2-7, with D maybe TRBD1 (6 bases). Germline V gene sequence: CDR1 SGHRS, CDR2 YFSETQ. The germline V and J ends were trimmed by 4 bases and 3 bases, with 8 bases remaining between them. CDR3 length: 12 residues. The CDR3 region is CASSTDSYEQYF. For the CDR3, the DNA is TGCGCCAGCAGCACGGACAGCTACGAGCAGTACTTC.

Concerning this clone: Other DNA sequences in this specimen translate into the identical CDR3. CDR3 DNA: TGTGCCAGCAGTGGAGGACTAGCGGGAGGGGAAGAGACCCAGTACTTC. Translating gives CASSGGLAGGEETQYF. This sequence joins TRBV2 and TRBJ2-5; 15 bases fit TRBD2. V lost 4 bases and J lost 3; bases outside the gene matches: 3. The CDR3 extends over 16 amino acids. Germline V gene lookup returns CDR1 SNHLY and CDR2 FYNNEI. The whole variable domain, remainder taken from reference TRBV2 and TRBJ2-5, is EPEVTQTPSHQVTQMGQEVILRCVPISNHLYFYWYRQILGQKVEFLVSFYNNEISEKSEIFDDQFSVERPDGSNFTLKIRSTKLEDSAMYFCASSGGLAGGEETQYFGPGTRLLVL.